This T cell receptor (beta chain) comes out of a study of T-cell memory formation after mild COVID-19. Study as a whole: Clusters were largely donor specific. The study, taken as a whole, reports: Prior to infection, memory already included some responding clones, suggesting cross-reactive memory joined.

This clonotype has just a few counts. Its specificity is unknown. TCRalpha and TCRbeta libraries used 5'RACE with constant-segment primers and UMIs. TCRdb independently ran MiXCR on the 5' RACE reads; one entry per CDR3 protein. Of a few hundred thousand distinct CDR3 sequences in the sample, less than 25% are singletons; the top ten hold 7% to 9%. The specimen was PBMCs or a T cell subset sorted from them (not recorded which). The sequence came from an adult woman who had mild COVID-19 (a few samples of this study predate the infection). Cell type and time point are not known.

The CDR3 sequence is CASSDSPTTGGNEQFF. The CDR3 bases are TGTGCCAGCAGTGACTCCCCCACGACAGGGGGCAATGAGCAGTTCTTC. V and J are TRBV6-4 and TRBJ2-1, with TRBD1 matching 9 bases. The CDR3 spans 16 residues. J gave up 6 bases and V 0 bases, and 6 bases lay outside the gene matches. From germline, CDR1 is MRHNA and CDR2 SNTAGT.